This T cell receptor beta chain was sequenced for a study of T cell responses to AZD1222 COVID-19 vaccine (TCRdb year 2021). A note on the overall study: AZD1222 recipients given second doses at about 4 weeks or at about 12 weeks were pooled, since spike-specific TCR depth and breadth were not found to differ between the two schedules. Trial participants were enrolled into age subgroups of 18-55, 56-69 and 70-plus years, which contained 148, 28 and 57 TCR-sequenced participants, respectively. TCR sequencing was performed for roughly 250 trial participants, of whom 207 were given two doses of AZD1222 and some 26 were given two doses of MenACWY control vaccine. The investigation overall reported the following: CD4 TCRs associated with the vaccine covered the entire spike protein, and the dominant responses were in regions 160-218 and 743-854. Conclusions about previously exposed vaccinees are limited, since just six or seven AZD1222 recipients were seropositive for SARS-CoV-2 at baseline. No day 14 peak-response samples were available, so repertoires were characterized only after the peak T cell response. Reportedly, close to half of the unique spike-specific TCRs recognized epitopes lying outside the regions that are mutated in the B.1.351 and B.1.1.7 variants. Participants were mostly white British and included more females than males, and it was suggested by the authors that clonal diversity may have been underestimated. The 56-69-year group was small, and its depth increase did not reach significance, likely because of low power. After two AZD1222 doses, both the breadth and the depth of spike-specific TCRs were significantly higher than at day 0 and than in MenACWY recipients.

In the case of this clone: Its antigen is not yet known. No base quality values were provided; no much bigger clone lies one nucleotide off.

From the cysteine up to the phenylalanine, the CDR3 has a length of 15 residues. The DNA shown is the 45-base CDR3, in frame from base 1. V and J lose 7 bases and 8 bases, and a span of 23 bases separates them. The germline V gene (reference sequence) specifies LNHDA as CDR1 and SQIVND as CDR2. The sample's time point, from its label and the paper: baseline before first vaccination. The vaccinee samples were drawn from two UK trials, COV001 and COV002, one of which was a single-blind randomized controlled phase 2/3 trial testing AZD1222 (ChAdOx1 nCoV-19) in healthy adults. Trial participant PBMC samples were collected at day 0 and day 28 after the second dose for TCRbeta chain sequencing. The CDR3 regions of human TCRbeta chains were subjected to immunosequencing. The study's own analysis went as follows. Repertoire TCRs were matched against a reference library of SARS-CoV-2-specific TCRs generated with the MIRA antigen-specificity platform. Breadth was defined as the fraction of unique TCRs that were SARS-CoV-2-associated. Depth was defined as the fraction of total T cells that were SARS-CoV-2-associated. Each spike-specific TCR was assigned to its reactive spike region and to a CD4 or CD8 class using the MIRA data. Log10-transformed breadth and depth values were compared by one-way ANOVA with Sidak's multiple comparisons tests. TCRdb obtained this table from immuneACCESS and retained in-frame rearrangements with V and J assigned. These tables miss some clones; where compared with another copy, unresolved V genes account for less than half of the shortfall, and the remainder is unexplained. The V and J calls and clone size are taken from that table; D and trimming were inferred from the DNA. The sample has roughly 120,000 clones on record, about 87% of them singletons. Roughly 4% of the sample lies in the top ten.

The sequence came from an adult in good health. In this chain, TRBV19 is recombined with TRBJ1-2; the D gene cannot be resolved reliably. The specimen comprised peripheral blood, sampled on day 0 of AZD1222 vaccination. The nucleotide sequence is TGTGCCAGTACCCCGAAGGGAGGAAGCCCTTACGGCTACACCTTC. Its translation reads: CASTPKGGSPYGYTF.